A selection of T cell receptor beta chains follows, all from one sample in a study of metastatic and nonmetastatic thyroid tumors. TCRdb re-clonotyped the PCR reads via MiXCR. The sample lists around 34,000 clones; roughly 17% were seen once. The sample comprised blood. Source of these receptors: a female donor with papillary thyroid cancer or a benign thyroid nodule (not recorded which). Some clones in this sample may be carry-over from other donors' samples. Both conserved end residues are part of each CDR3. The order of the fields is CDR3 protein, CDR3 DNA, J gene, clone size, V gene, D gene. A D gene is named only where the DNA matches it firmly. A row's size may be missing; if present it is once, few, many or a size class.

CDR3aa: CASSLVVASGTKQFF
CDR3nt: TGCGCCAGCAGCTTGGTCGTGGCTAGCGGGACAAAGCAGTTCTTC
j_gene: TRBJ2-1
abundance: many
v_gene: TRBV5-1
d_gene: TRBD2

CDR3aa: CASSPGHRQETQYF
CDR3nt: TGTGCCAGCAGCCCCGGACACCGCCAAGAGACCCAGTACTTC
j_gene: TRBJ2-5
abundance: many
v_gene: TRBV3-1
d_gene: .

CDR3aa: CSASSPGSYEQYF
CDR3nt: TGCAGTGCTAGCAGTCCCGGTTCCTACGAGCAGTACTTC
j_gene: TRBJ2-7
abundance: many
v_gene: TRBV20-1
d_gene: .

CDR3aa: CASSQWSGQGTEAFF
CDR3nt: TGTGCCAGCAGCCAGTGGTCAGGTCAAGGAACTGAAGCTTTCTTT
j_gene: TRBJ1-1
abundance: many
v_gene: TRBV3-1
d_gene: .

CDR3aa: CAIQGRESDTQYF
CDR3nt: TGTGCCATCCAGGGGAGAGAGTCAGATACGCAGTATTTT
j_gene: TRBJ2-3
abundance: many
v_gene: TRBV10-3
d_gene: .

CDR3aa: CSVEAGSKNIQYF
CDR3nt: TGCAGCGTTGAAGCGGGGTCCAAAAACATTCAGTACTTC
j_gene: TRBJ2-4
abundance: many
v_gene: TRBV29-1
d_gene: .

CDR3aa: CASSPQGNQPQHF
CDR3nt: TGTGCCAGCAGTCCGCAGGGGAATCAGCCCCAGCATTTT
j_gene: TRBJ1-5
abundance: many
v_gene: TRBV12-3/TRBV12-4
d_gene: .

CDR3aa: CASSLYGGGETQYF
CDR3nt: TGTGCCAGCAGTTTATATGGGGGGGGAGAGACCCAGTACTTC
j_gene: TRBJ2-5
abundance: many
v_gene: TRBV12-3/TRBV12-4
d_gene: TRBD2

CDR3aa: CAWTGDSGELFF
CDR3nt: TGTGCCTGGACCGGAGATTCCGGGGAGCTGTTTTTT
j_gene: TRBJ2-2
abundance: many
v_gene: TRBV30
d_gene: .

CDR3aa: CSASRGSSLGTDTQYF
CDR3nt: TGCAGTGCTAGTCGAGGGTCGTCACTAGGCACAGATACGCAGTATTTT
j_gene: TRBJ2-3
abundance: few
v_gene: TRBV20-1
d_gene: .

CDR3aa: CASRNLAGGRYNEQFF
CDR3nt: TGTGCCAGCAGGAACCTAGCGGGAGGTAGATACAATGAGCAGTTCTTC
j_gene: TRBJ2-1
abundance: many
v_gene: TRBV28
d_gene: TRBD2

CDR3aa: CASSPLAGRSGELFF
CDR3nt: TGTGCCAGCTCACCCTTAGCGGGAAGGAGCGGGGAGCTGTTTTTT
j_gene: TRBJ2-2
abundance: many
v_gene: TRBV18
d_gene: TRBD2

CDR3aa: CASSLRGREETQYF
CDR3nt: TGTGCCAGCAGTTTACGGGGTCGGGAAGAGACCCAGTACTTC
j_gene: TRBJ2-5
abundance: many
v_gene: TRBV12-3/TRBV12-4
d_gene: .

CDR3aa: CASSLAQGSKAFF
CDR3nt: TGTGCCAGTAGTCTGGCCCAGGGGTCTAAAGCTTTCTTT
j_gene: TRBJ1-1
abundance: many
v_gene: TRBV19
d_gene: .

CDR3aa: CASSSPGGSSSYEQYF
CDR3nt: TGTGCCAGCAGTTCCCCTGGCGGTTCTAGCTCCTACGAGCAGTACTTC
j_gene: TRBJ2-7
abundance: many
v_gene: TRBV28
d_gene: .

CDR3aa: CASSKSRDNEQFF
CDR3nt: TGTGCCAGCAGTAAATCCCGGGACAATGAGCAGTTCTTC
j_gene: TRBJ2-1
abundance: many
v_gene: TRBV27
d_gene: .

CDR3aa: CSARDLPGKGAPYEQYF
CDR3nt: TGCAGTGCTAGAGATCTTCCGGGGAAGGGGGCTCCCTACGAGCAGTACTTC
j_gene: TRBJ2-7
abundance: many
v_gene: TRBV20-1
d_gene: TRBD1

CDR3aa: CSARDGGNTIYF
CDR3nt: TGCAGTGCTAGAGATGGTGGAAACACCATATATTTT
j_gene: TRBJ1-3
abundance: many
v_gene: TRBV20-1
d_gene: .

CDR3aa: CASRDSPSGRANEQFF
CDR3nt: TGTGCCAGCAGGGACTCCCCTAGCGGGAGGGCCAATGAGCAGTTCTTC
j_gene: TRBJ2-1
abundance: many
v_gene: TRBV9
d_gene: TRBD2

CDR3aa: CASSLSGSGEETQYF
CDR3nt: TGTGCCAGCAGTCTTAGCGGGAGTGGTGAAGAGACCCAGTACTTC
j_gene: TRBJ2-5
abundance: many
v_gene: TRBV9
d_gene: TRBD2

CDR3aa: CASSGRTSSSYEQYF
CDR3nt: TGTGCCAGCAGCGGGCGGACCTCCAGCTCCTACGAGCAGTACTTC
j_gene: TRBJ2-7
abundance: .
v_gene: TRBV13
d_gene: .

CDR3aa: CASSNWDRGATLQGYTF
CDR3nt: TGTGCCAGCAGCAACTGGGACAGGGGCGCCACCCTCCAGGGCTACACCTTC
j_gene: TRBJ1-2
abundance: once
v_gene: TRBV11-2
d_gene: TRBD1

CDR3aa: CSARGRANTGELFF
CDR3nt: TGCAGTGCTAGGGGCAGGGCGAACACCGGGGAGCTGTTTTTT
j_gene: TRBJ2-2
abundance: many
v_gene: TRBV20-1
d_gene: .

CDR3aa: CASSLQGASGREGYEQYF
CDR3nt: TGTGCCAGCAGCCTGCAGGGGGCTAGCGGGAGGGAAGGGTACGAGCAGTACTTC
j_gene: TRBJ2-7
abundance: many
v_gene: TRBV3-1
d_gene: TRBD2

CDR3aa: CASSSFGGNTLYEQYF
CDR3nt: TGTGCCAGCAGTTCGTTCGGGGGGAATACCTTATACGAGCAGTACTTC
j_gene: TRBJ2-7
abundance: .
v_gene: TRBV28
d_gene: TRBD2

CDR3aa: CATSRGGLIRGRSYEQYF
CDR3nt: TGTGCCACCAGCAGAGGCGGTTTAATAAGGGGGCGCTCCTACGAGCAGTACTTC
j_gene: TRBJ2-7
abundance: .
v_gene: TRBV15
d_gene: TRBD1

CDR3aa: CASSRGPGTEAFF
CDR3nt: TGTGCCAGTAGTCGGGGCCCGGGGACTGAAGCTTTCTTT
j_gene: TRBJ1-1
abundance: many
v_gene: TRBV19
d_gene: .

CDR3aa: CASSRSTPLAGYSYEQYF
CDR3nt: TGTGCCAGCAGTAGATCGACACCACTAGCGGGGTACTCCTACGAGCAGTACTTC
j_gene: TRBJ2-7
abundance: medium-sized
v_gene: TRBV27
d_gene: TRBD2

CDR3aa: CASSGVSGANVLTF
CDR3nt: TGTGCCAGCAGTGGGGTCTCTGGGGCCAACGTCCTGACTTTC
j_gene: TRBJ2-6
abundance: many
v_gene: TRBV6-4
d_gene: .

CDR3aa: CASLQGKGSLSNQPQHF
CDR3nt: TGTGCCAGCCTCCAGGGAAAAGGGTCGTTGAGCAATCAGCCCCAGCATTTT
j_gene: TRBJ1-5
abundance: many
v_gene: TRBV6-1
d_gene: .

CDR3aa: CASSRSGTGDEQYF
CDR3nt: TGTGCCAGCAGCCGATCCGGGACAGGGGATGAGCAGTACTTC
j_gene: TRBJ2-7
abundance: .
v_gene: TRBV11-3
d_gene: TRBD1

CDR3aa: CSATPPGGNSPLHF
CDR3nt: TGCAGTGCTACCCCCCCAGGGGGCAATTCACCCCTCCACTTT
j_gene: TRBJ1-6
abundance: .
v_gene: TRBV20-1
d_gene: TRBD1

CDR3aa: CASRTGTGRRQPQHF
CDR3nt: TGTGCCAGTAGGACGGGGACAGGCCGACGCCAGCCCCAGCATTTT
j_gene: TRBJ1-5
abundance: many
v_gene: TRBV19
d_gene: TRBD1

CDR3aa: CSASESAGAIYNEQFF
CDR3nt: TGCAGTGCTAGTGAGTCGGCGGGAGCCATCTACAATGAGCAGTTCTTC
j_gene: TRBJ2-1
abundance: many
v_gene: TRBV20-1
d_gene: TRBD2

CDR3aa: CASSLAQRRLNEQFF
CDR3nt: TGCGCCAGCAGCTTGGCCCAACGGAGACTCAATGAGCAGTTCTTC
j_gene: TRBJ2-1
abundance: many
v_gene: TRBV5-1
d_gene: .

CDR3aa: CSAHESGTANYEQYF
CDR3nt: TGCAGTGCCCATGAGTCCGGGACAGCCAACTACGAGCAGTACTTC
j_gene: TRBJ2-7
abundance: .
v_gene: TRBV20-1
d_gene: TRBD1